This T cell receptor (beta chain) emerged from a study of blood T cell repertoires in COVID-19. Trimming removed 2 bases from V and 7 bases from J, with 23 bases in between. Germline CDR1 is GTSNPN and CDR2 is SVGIG (reference sequence). The CDR3 has 16 amino acids. The authors' processing: Quantification of nucleated cells was approximated via reference gene primer amplification. The data were produced by immunoSEQ multiplex PCR, yet TCRdb's version contains in-frame clones alone and is incomplete. For V, J and clone size, that table is used; D and trimming come from the DNA. The sample holds 110,000 to 150,000 clones, about 80% seen once.

The rearrangement links TRBV30 to TRBJ1-2; D may be TRBD1 (5 bases). This sequence was found in a man in his 60s with acute or convalescent COVID-19. The sample was peripheral blood. The CDR3 nucleotides are TGTGCCTGGAGTCCATCCCTGACAGCCCCCTCCGCTGGCTACACCTTC. Protein sequence: CAWSPSLTAPSAGYTF.